This TCR beta chain came from a study of shared clonotypes between healthy human individuals. General study results and limits: Naive subsets generally had larger estimated richness than memory subsets. Shared clonotypes: 4.5% to 6.5% naive CD4, under 4% naive CD8, roughly 2.4% memory CD4, 0.4% memory CD8.

Naive CD8 isolation took CD45RO-negative cells positively selected for CCR7 and excluded terminally differentiated effector memory CD45RA+ cells. Generated by immunoSEQ multiplex PCR, the TCRdb table keeps only in-frame clones and is missing some. The data hold fewer than 850,000 clones, with about 96% observed a single time. A single count supports this clone. No antigen is known for it. There are 14 residues in the CDR3. Germline V gene lookup returns CDR1 LGHNA and CDR2 YSLEER. V lost 0 bases to trimming and J lost 8 bases, with 11 bases between them. This sequence joins TRBV4-3 and TRBJ2-1, with D maybe TRBD2 (5 bases). The receptor was isolated from a man aged 30 to 39 in good health. Specimen: naive CD8+ T cells sorted from blood. The DNA of the CDR3 is TGCGCCAGCAGCCAAGACACTAGGAGCCATGAGCAGTTCTTC. Translation gives CASSQDTRSHEQFF.